The rows below give T cell receptor beta chains drawn from one sample of a study of cytomegalovirus exposure and HLA in healthy donors. Some clones are missing from TCRdb's copy, which holds only in-frame ones; the method was immunoSEQ multiplex PCR. The sample has roughly 280,000 clones, 72% seen once. The material sequenced was PBMCs. These receptors all stem from a female donor in good health and CMV-seronegative. Each CDR3 is given with its conserved first and last residue. Fields, in order: J gene, V gene, CDR3 protein.

>TRBJ1-1|TRBV5-4
CASSLGGNTEAFF
>TRBJ2-1|TRBV11-3
CASSLRGGPYNEQFF
>TRBJ2-5|TRBV4-1
CASSYRPGQREGTQYF
>TRBJ2-1|TRBV4-1
CASSPRTSGSLGEQFF
>TRBJ2-7|TRBV14
CASSPLGRGYEQYF
>TRBJ2-1|TRBV5-1
CASSLGGAGNEQFF
>TRBJ2-1|TRBV5-4
CAGSLESYNEQFF
>TRBJ2-7|TRBV7-6
CASSLEGGPPYEQYF
>TRBJ1-4|TRBV6-1
CASRRWGENEKLFF
>TRBJ1-1|TRBV7-9
CSSSVGVLEAFF
>TRBJ2-7|TRBV6-5
CAGSYPGQASYEQYF
>TRBJ2-7|TRBV1
CTSRPGLAGGKAYEQYF
>TRBJ2-5|TRBV7-9
CASSQRTSEIQETQYF
>TRBJ2-7|TRBV7-2
CASSLGQGNGYEQYF
>TRBJ1-4|TRBV28
CASSFRAGLNEKLFF
>TRBJ2-5|TRBV7-9
CASSFGGDVYGTQYF
>TRBJ1-6|TRBV5-1
CASSSPSGKDNSPLHF
>TRBJ1-1|TRBV29-1
CSVAGLRVGAFF
>TRBJ2-7|TRBV7-2
CASSASSYEQYF
>TRBJ2-1|TRBV11-3
CASSGIGGESGEQFF
>TRBJ2-1|TRBV4-1
CASSPGARELGVQFF
>TRBJ2-2|TRBV7-3
CASSLLGAAGELFF
>TRBJ1-1|TRBV7-2
CASSLRWGDTEAFF
>TRBJ2-7|TRBV4-1
CASSQVWGGPYEQYF
>TRBJ2-1|TRBV5-4
CASSDRDQGGNEQFF
>TRBJ1-2|TRBV30
CAWSPGSYGYTF
>TRBJ1-4|TRBV6-1
CASNRQGTVEKLFF
>TRBJ2-1|TRBV18
CASSPFIDAAGGYNEQFF
>TRBJ1-2|TRBV27
CASSLLRTANYGYTF
>TRBJ2-7|TRBV9
CASSETGTRGYEQYF
>TRBJ2-3|TRBV5-8
CASLPGGHGTDTQYF
>TRBJ2-5|TRBV28
CASSSGGSGQETQYF
>TRBJ2-7|TRBV7-8
CASLEGTPTYEQYF
>TRBJ2-3|TRBV18
CASSPRREGPDTQYF
>TRBJ1-4|TRBV4-1
CASSERDRVEKLFF
>TRBJ1-5|TRBV19
CASRVFGQPQHF
>TRBJ2-7|TRBV6-6
CASSSPRGKQYF